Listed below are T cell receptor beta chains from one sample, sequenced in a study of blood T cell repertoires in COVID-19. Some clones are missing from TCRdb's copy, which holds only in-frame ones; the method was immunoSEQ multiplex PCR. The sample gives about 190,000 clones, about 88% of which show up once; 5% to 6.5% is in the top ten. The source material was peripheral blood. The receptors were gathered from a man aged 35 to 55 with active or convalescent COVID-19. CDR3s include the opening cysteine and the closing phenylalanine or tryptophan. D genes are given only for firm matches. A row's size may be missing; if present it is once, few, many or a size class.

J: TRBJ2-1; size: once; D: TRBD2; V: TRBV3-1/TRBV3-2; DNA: TGTGCCAGCAGCCAAGTCCTAGCGGGGAATTTATACAATGAGCAGTTCTTC; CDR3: CASSQVLAGNLYNEQFF
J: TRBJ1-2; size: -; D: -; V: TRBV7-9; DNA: TGTGCCAGCAGCCAGACTAACTATGGCTACACCTTC; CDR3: CASSQTNYGYTF
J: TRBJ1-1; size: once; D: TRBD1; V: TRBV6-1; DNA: TGTGCCAGCAGTGAGGGCAGGGGGCGTGAAGCTTTCTTT; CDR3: CASSEGRGREAFF
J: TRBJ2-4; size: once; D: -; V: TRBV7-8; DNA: TGTGCCAGCAGCCCTCAAGGGTCGGGGAGGAAAAACATTCAGTACTTC; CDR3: CASSPQGSGRKNIQYF
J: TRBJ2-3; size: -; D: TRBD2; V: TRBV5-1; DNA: TGCGCCAGCAGCTTCCAGAGTGGCGGGAGAAGGGTCACGGATACGCAGTATTTT; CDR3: CASSFQSGGRRVTDTQYF
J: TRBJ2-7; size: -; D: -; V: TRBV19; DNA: TGTGCCAGTAGTATAGCGGCCGGGCAGGGCCCCTACGAGCAGTACTTC; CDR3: CASSIAAGQGPYEQYF
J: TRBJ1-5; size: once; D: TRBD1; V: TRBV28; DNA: TGTGCCAGCAGTTCCGGGACAGGGAGAGATCAGCCCCAGCATTTT; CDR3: CASSSGTGRDQPQHF
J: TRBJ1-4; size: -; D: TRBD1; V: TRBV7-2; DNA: TGTGCCAGCAGCCCCGACAGGGTGCTGGGCCCAACTAATGAAAAACTGTTTTTT; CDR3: CASSPDRVLGPTNEKLFF
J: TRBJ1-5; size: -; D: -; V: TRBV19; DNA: TGTGCCAGTAGTATAGGTCAGAGCGGGTGGCCCCAGCATTTT; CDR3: CASSIGQSGWPQHF
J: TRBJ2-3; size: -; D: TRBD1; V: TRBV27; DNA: TGTGCCAGCAGTTGGGACAGGTTAAGCACAGATACGCAGTATTTT; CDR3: CASSWDRLSTDTQYF
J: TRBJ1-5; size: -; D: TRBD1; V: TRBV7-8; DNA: TGTGCCAGCAGCTCACAGGGGGAGGATCAGCCCCAGCATTTT; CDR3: CASSSQGEDQPQHF
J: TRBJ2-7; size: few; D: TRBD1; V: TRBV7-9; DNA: TGTGCCAGCAGTTCAATCGGGACAGGGGGTTTATACGAGCAGTACTTC; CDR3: CASSSIGTGGLYEQYF
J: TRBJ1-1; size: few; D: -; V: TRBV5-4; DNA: TGTGCCAGCAGCTCGGACAAACACACTGAAGCTTTCTTT; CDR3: CASSSDKHTEAFF
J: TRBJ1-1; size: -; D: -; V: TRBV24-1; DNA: TGTGCCACCAGTGAGGACAGCCCATTGAGTGTAACTGAAGCTTTCTTT; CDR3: CATSEDSPLSVTEAFF
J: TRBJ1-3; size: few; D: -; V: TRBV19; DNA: TGTGCCAGTTCTAAAGCATCCTCTGGAAACACCATATATTTT; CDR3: CASSKASSGNTIYF
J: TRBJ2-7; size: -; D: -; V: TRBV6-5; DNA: TGTGCCACCTCTGGCCCCAACGAGCAGTACTTC; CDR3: CATSGPNEQYF
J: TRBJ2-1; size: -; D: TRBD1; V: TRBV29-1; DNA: TGCAGCGTCGATGCGGTAAGGGGGCCCTCCAATGAGCAGTTCTTC; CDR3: CSVDAVRGPSNEQFF
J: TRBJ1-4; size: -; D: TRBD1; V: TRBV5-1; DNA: TGCGCCAGCAGCCGGGACAGGGGAACTAATGAAAAACTGTTTTTT; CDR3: CASSRDRGTNEKLFF
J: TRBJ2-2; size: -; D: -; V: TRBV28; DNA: TGTGCCAGCAGCTTAGACAGAACAATCACCGGGGAGCTGTTTTTT; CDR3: CASSLDRTITGELFF
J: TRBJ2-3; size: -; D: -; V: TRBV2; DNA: TGTGCCAGCAGTTTAACAGATACGCAGTATTTT; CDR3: CASSLTDTQYF
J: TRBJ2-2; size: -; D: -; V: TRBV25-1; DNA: TGTGCCAGCAGGGGCAGAGGGTACCCCGGGGAGCTGTTTTTT; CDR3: CASRGRGYPGELFF
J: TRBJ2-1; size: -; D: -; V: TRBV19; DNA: TGTGCCAGTAGGGCCCCTGGCGGGGCTACCTACAATGAGCAGTTCTTC; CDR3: CASRAPGGATYNEQFF
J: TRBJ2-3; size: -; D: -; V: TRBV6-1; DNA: TGTGCCAGCAGTGAAGTGCGCCTGAGCACAGATACGCAGTATTTT; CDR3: CASSEVRLSTDTQYF
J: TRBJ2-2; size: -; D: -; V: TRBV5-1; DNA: TGCGCCAGCAGCCATGGACGGACAAACACCGGGGAGCTGTTTTTT; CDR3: CASSHGRTNTGELFF
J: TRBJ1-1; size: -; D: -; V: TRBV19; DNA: TGTGCCAGTAGTATGGGAGGGGGCACTGAAGCTTTCTTT; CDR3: CASSMGGGTEAFF
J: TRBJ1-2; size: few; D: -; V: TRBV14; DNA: TGTGCCAGCAGCCAAGGACAGTTACTTTCCGCAATTGTCTATGGCTACACCTTC; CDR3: CASSQGQLLSAIVYGYTF